Listed here are 32 T cell receptor beta chains from one sample, sequenced in a study of blood T cell repertoires in COVID-19. Sequencing used immunoSEQ multiplex PCR; TCRdb keeps in-frame clones, though not all of them. The table records under 70,000 clones, 88% of them present only once. Sequencing was carried out using peripheral blood. The receptors originated from a woman in her seventies with acute or convalescent COVID-19.

V usage is TRBV6-5 and J usage is TRBJ2-1; 8 bases fit TRBD2. Trimming cost V 10 bases and J 7 bases; bases outside gene matches: 3. Germline V gives CDR1 MNHEY, CDR2 SVGAGI. CDR3 length: 11 residues. The CDR3 DNA reads as TGTGCCACCCGGGGGGGGAATGAGCAGTTCTTC. Residues: CATRGGNEQFF.

The CDR3 here is CASRPTGGQPQHF. The CDR3 bases are TGTGCCAGTAGGCCCACAGGGGGGCAGCCCCAGCATTTT. The chain has TRBV19 and TRBJ1-5; 8 nucleotides agree with TRBD1. CDR3 size: 13 residues. J lost 7 bases, V lost 6 bases, and 5 bases had no gene match. Germline V CDR1 and CDR2: LNHDA, SQIVND (reference sequence). Looking up the rest from reference TRBV19 and TRBJ1-5 gives the full variable domain: DGGITQSPKYLFRKEGQNVTLSCEQNLNHDAMYWYRQDPGQGLRLIYYSQIVNDFQKGDIAEGYSVSREKKESFPLTVTSAQKNPTAFYLCASRPTGGQPQHFGDGTRLSIL.

This clone was picked up one time. For the CDR3, the DNA is TGTGCCAGCAGTTACTCGACTAGCGGGAGAACCCCGGCGAACACCGGGGAGCTGTTTTTT. Protein: CASSYSTSGRTPANTGELFF. This rearrangement joins TRBV6-2 or TRBV6-3 to TRBJ2-2; 12 bases match TRBD2. Germline CDR1 MNHEY, CDR2 SVGEGT. V gave up 0 bases and J gave up 0 bases; unmatched junction bases: 8. The CDR3 extends over 20 amino acids.

The rearrangement joins TRBV10-3 to TRBJ1-1, with D perhaps TRBD1 (6 bases). The CDR3 consists of 15 residues. CDR1 and CDR2 from the germline V gene are ENHRY and SYGVKD. V lost 3 bases to trimming and J lost 1 base, with 12 bases between them. The CDR3 here is CAISEAGGGNTEAFF. The CDR3 nucleotides read TGTGCCATCAGTGAAGCGGGAGGGGGGAACACTGAAGCTTTCTTT.

In this sample, this clone turned up a few times. This chain links TRBV7-9 with TRBJ2-5; unclear D gene. Germline V gene sequence: CDR1 SEHNR, CDR2 FQNEAQ (reference sequence). The CDR3 covers 11 residues. V dropped 5 bases and J dropped 11 bases, with 12 bases sitting between them. Here the CDR3 reads CASSASYKQYF. The CDR3 DNA sequence: TGTGCCAGCAGCGCAAGCTATAAACAGTACTTC.

The rearrangement links TRBV6-1 to TRBJ2-7; unclear D gene. Per the germline V gene, CDR1 is MNHNS and CDR2 is SASEGT. The CDR3 runs 15 residues. Trimming took off 2 bases at V and 2 bases at J, with 13 bases between the two ends. Here the CDR3 reads CASSEMAVPAYEQYF. The CDR3 DNA reads as TGTGCCAGCAGTGAAATGGCGGTGCCCGCCTACGAGCAGTACTTC.

The gene calls are TRBV5-7 and TRBJ2-7; 8 nucleotides line up with TRBD1. TRBV5-7 is an open reading frame, and its role is uncertain. Trimming took 4 bases from V and 0 from J; bases not matched to a gene: 9. The CDR3 consists of 16 residues. CDR3 amino acids: CASSPNRDRSSYEQYF. CDR3 sequence (DNA): TGTGCCAGCAGCCCGAACCGGGACAGGAGCTCCTACGAGCAGTACTTC.

The chain joins TRBV6-4 to TRBJ1-1; 10 bases line up with TRBD1. The V gene's germline CDR1 is MRHNA and CDR2 SNTAGT. V lost 3 bases, J lost 5 bases, and 6 bases stayed unmatched. The CDR3 totals 15 residues. CDR3 sequence: CASSERQGAGTEAFF. CDR3 coding DNA: TGTGCCAGCAGTGAGAGACAGGGGGCAGGGACTGAAGCTTTCTTT.

The rearrangement uses TRBV28 and TRBJ1-5; 7 bases fit TRBD1. V lost 6 bases, J lost 1 base, and 9 bases stayed unmatched. The CDR3 has 16 amino acids. Germline V gene lookup returns CDR1 MDHEN and CDR2 SYDVKM. The CDR3 region is CASRAGTVRSNQPQHF. CDR3 nucleotides: TGTGCCAGCAGGGCGGGGACAGTTCGAAGCAATCAGCCCCAGCATTTT.

The rearrangement uses TRBV5-4 and TRBJ1-3, with TRBD1 identical over 8 bases. With 5 bases clipped from V and 4 bases from J, the junction kept 11 bases outside the gene matches. The CDR3 has 16 amino acids. CDR1 is SGHNT and CDR2 is YYREEE in the germline V gene (reference sequence). CDR3 DNA: TGTGCCAGCAGTGGGGACAGGACTGCCTCGGGAAACACCATATATTTT. It is translated as CASSGDRTASGNTIYF.

The V and J genes are TRBV12-3 or TRBV12-4 and TRBJ1-5; D gene unclear. Trimming pared 5 bases from V and 7 bases from J, leaving 9 bases between. The CDR3 loop spans 12 amino acids. The CDR3 loop reads CASSRGWQPQHF. DNA for the CDR3: TGTGCCAGCAGTCGGGGATGGCAGCCCCAGCATTTT.

This clone was recorded a few times. The chain links TRBV6-5 to TRBJ1-6; TRBD1 is a possible D gene (5 bases). The germline gives CDR1 MNHEY, CDR2 SVGAGI. The V end was cut by 7 bases, the J end by 4 bases, with 8 bases between. The length of the CDR3 is 13 residues. DNA of the CDR3: TGTGCCAGCACGCGACAGTATAATTCACCCCTCCACTTT. As protein: CASTRQYNSPLHF.

This clone was detected only once. The V gene is TRBV7-3, the J gene TRBJ2-4, with a possible D match to TRBD1 (6 bases). The CDR3 is 17 residues long. V was clipped by 1 base and J by 4 bases, with 17 bases between them. The V gene's germline CDR1 is SGHTA and CDR2 FQGTGA. The chain's CDR3 is CASSLSGKGQGKNIQYF. CDR3 DNA: TGTGCCAGCAGCTTAAGTGGAAAAGGGCAGGGGAAAAACATTCAGTACTTC. Combining the CDR3 with reference TRBV7-3 and TRBJ2-4 gives the whole variable domain GAGVSQTPSNKVTEKGKYVELRCDPISGHTALYWYRQSLGQGPEFLIYFQGTGAADDSGLPNDRFFAVRPEGSVSTLKIQRTERGDSAVYLCASSLSGKGQGKNIQYFGAGTRLSVL.

The chain joins TRBV7-2 to TRBJ2-6; D unresolved. The germline V and J ends were trimmed by 3 bases and 0 bases, with 12 bases remaining between them. Germline V gives CDR1 SGHTA, CDR2 FQGNSA. The CDR3 covers 17 residues. CDR3 region: CASSFGLRSSGANVLTF. The CDR3, as DNA: TGTGCCAGCAGCTTCGGCCTACGGAGCTCTGGGGCCAACGTCCTGACTTTC.

The chain employs TRBV4-2 and TRBJ1-5, with no clear D. CDR3 length: 14 amino acids. CDR1 is LGHNA and CDR2 is YNFKEQ in the germline V gene. With 2 bases removed from V and 0 bases from J, the gap between germline ends came to 5 bases. The CDR3, as DNA: TGTGCCAGCAGCCAAACTAATAGCAATCAGCCCCAGCATTTT. It encodes CASSQTNSNQPQHF.

V gene TRBV28 combines with J gene TRBJ1-2; tentatively, D is TRBD1 (5 bases). This CDR3 region has 13 residues. V lost 7 bases and J 4 bases, leaving 13 bases between the germline ends. Germline lookup yields CDR1 MDHEN and CDR2 SYDVKM. CDR3 coding DNA: TGTGCCAGCACTGGGGGGGGATCCTATGGCTACACCTTC. It codes for CASTGGGSYGYTF.

The rearrangement links TRBV7-2 to TRBJ1-2; TRBD1 might be the D (5 bases). CDR1 SGHTA and CDR2 FQGNSA come from the germline V gene. V gave up 3 bases and J gave up 4 bases, with 15 bases separating them. The CDR3 is 15 residues long. CDR3 in DNA: TGTGCCAGCAGCTTCTCCTCCGGGGGGGGCTATGGCTACACCTTC. Translated: CASSFSSGGGYGYTF.

The rearrangement links TRBV30 to TRBJ1-5; perhaps TRBD1 as D (5 bases). The CDR3 runs to 14 residues. The germline V gene has CDR1 GTSNPN and CDR2 SVGIG (reference sequence). The V and J ends lost 4 bases and 7 bases respectively, with 17 bases between them. CDR3 sequence reads: CAWNDPRRGQPQHF. CDR3 nucleotide sequence: TGTGCCTGGAACGACCCCAGGAGGGGACAGCCCCAGCATTTT.

This chain uses TRBV5-1 with TRBJ2-7, with D tentatively TRBD1 (7 bases). The CDR3 loop spans 15 amino acids. Germline CDR1 reads SGHRS; CDR2 reads YFSETQ. Trimming removed 0 bases at V and 6 bases at J, with 16 bases between. CDR3 residues: CASSLVSRGEGEQYF. CDR3 nucleotide sequence: TGCGCCAGCAGCTTGGTTTCCAGGGGGGAAGGCGAGCAGTACTTC.

The chain recombines TRBV4-2 with TRBJ2-2, with a tentative D call TRBD2 (6 bases). Germline V gene data show CDR1 as LGHNA and CDR2 as YNFKEQ. CDR3 length: 19 amino acids. V lost 3 bases and J 5 bases, leaving 25 bases between the germline ends. The CDR3 nucleotides are TGTGCCAGCAGCCAGGCCGGTATGTTTACGGGAGAGCGGACCGGGGAGCTGTTTTTT. Amino acids: CASSQAGMFTGERTGELFF.

The V call is TRBV7-9, the J call TRBJ1-4; 7 positions agree with TRBD1. The ends lost 5 bases at V and 1 base at J; junction bases unmatched: 4. The CDR3 loop spans 15 amino acids. The germline gives CDR1 SEHNR, CDR2 FQNEAQ (reference sequence). The CDR3 region has the DNA TGTGCCAGCAGCCCCAGACAGGGAACTAATGAAAAACTGTTTTTT. As protein: CASSPRQGTNEKLFF.

The chain combines TRBV18 with TRBJ1-1; 9 positions match TRBD1. The ends lost 5 bases at V and 3 bases at J; junction bases unmatched: 7. Germline CDR1 KGHSH, CDR2 LQKENI. The CDR3 consists of 15 residues. The CDR3 reads CASSFGTGPDTEAFF. CDR3 sequence (DNA): TGTGCCAGCTCATTTGGGACAGGGCCTGACACTGAAGCTTTCTTT.

This chain joins TRBV19 and TRBJ2-7; the match to TRBD1 covers 10 bases. Germline CDR1 is LNHDA and CDR2 is SQIVND (reference sequence). Trimming at V came to 6 bases and at J to 6 bases, leaving 11 bases not matched to a gene. The CDR3 runs to 15 residues. CDR3 DNA: TGTGCCAGTAGCCTGTCGGGACAGGGGTTTCGCGAGCAGTACTTC. Protein sequence: CASSLSGQGFREQYF. Looking up the rest from reference TRBV19 and TRBJ2-7 gives the full variable domain: DGGITQSPKYLFRKEGQNVTLSCEQNLNHDAMYWYRQDPGQGLRLIYYSQIVNDFQKGDIAEGYSVSREKKESFPLTVTSAQKNPTAFYLCASSLSGQGFREQYFGPGTRLTVT.

The J gene is TRBJ1-1, the V gene TRBV6-6, with D hard to call. The CDR3 loop spans 13 amino acids. Trimming took 5 bases from V and 2 from J, leaving 9 bases between them. Germline V gene sequence: CDR1 MNHNY, CDR2 SVGAGI (reference sequence). The CDR3 region is CASSPLGNTEAFF. CDR3 coding DNA: TGTGCCAGCAGTCCCCTAGGAAACACTGAAGCTTTCTTT.

The chain's CDR3 is CATSRLRLAGPTGELFF. The CDR3 DNA sequence: TGTGCCACCAGCAGACTCCGTTTAGCGGGACCGACCGGGGAGCTGTTTTTT. The genes are TRBV15 and TRBJ2-2; 8 nucleotides agree with TRBD2. Germline loops: CDR1 LNHNV, CDR2 YYDKDF (reference sequence). The CDR3 has 17 residues. Unmatched junction bases numbered 10, after V lost 2 bases and J lost 5 bases. Combining the CDR3 with reference TRBV15 and TRBJ2-2 gives the whole variable domain DAMVIQNPRYQVTQFGKPVTLSCSQTLNHNVMYWYQQKSSQAPKLLFHYYDKDFNNEADTPDNFQSRRPNTSFCFLDIRSPGLGDTAMYLCATSRLRLAGPTGELFFGEGSRLTVL.

J is TRBJ2-7 and V is TRBV11-1, with 7 bases fitting TRBD2. This CDR3 is 15 amino acids long. Germline V gene data show CDR1 as SGHAT and CDR2 as FQDESV (reference sequence). The V and J ends lost 5 bases and 3 bases, in that order; junction bases with no gene match: 10. As DNA, the CDR3 is TGTGCCAGCAGCCCGATCAGCGGGGCTCTCTACGAGCAGTACTTC. It is translated as CASSPISGALYEQYF.

V gene TRBV29-1 combines with J gene TRBJ1-2; D is ambiguous. V lost 6 bases and J lost 0, with 8 bases in between. The length of the CDR3 is 12 residues. Germline V gene sequence: CDR1 SQVTM, CDR2 ANQGSEA. CDR3 in amino acids: CSVTDTNYGYTF. CDR3 DNA: TGCAGCGTAACAGATACTAACTATGGCTACACCTTC.

J is TRBJ2-7 and V is TRBV30; perhaps TRBD2 as D (6 bases). CDR1 and CDR2 from the germline V gene are GTSNPN and SVGIG (reference sequence). V was shortened by 1 base and J by 1 base, with 17 bases between the two germline ends. The CDR3 has 16 amino acids. The CDR3 is CAWSATLASLSYEQYF. CDR3 sequence (DNA): TGTGCCTGGAGTGCTACACTAGCCTCCCTTTCCTACGAGCAGTACTTC.

V usage is TRBV5-6 and J usage is TRBJ1-2; 8 bases are shared with TRBD1. CDR1 is SGHDT and CDR2 is YYEEEE in the germline V gene. V was pared by 3 bases and J by 8 bases, with 6 bases of the junction left unmatched. CDR3 length equals 13 residues. The CDR3 spells CASSSQGVEGYTF. Here the CDR3 DNA reads TGTGCCAGCAGCTCACAGGGGGTTGAAGGCTACACCTTC.

This clone has only one observation. The chain links TRBV28 to TRBJ1-5; weak D call: TRBD1 (6 bases). Trimming shortened V by 3 bases and J by 7 bases, and 16 bases separated the two germline ends. Germline assignment: CDR1 MDHEN and CDR2 SYDVKM. This CDR3 has 15 amino acids. In DNA, the CDR3 is TGTGCCAGCAGTTTGTTCCGAGGGGGGGACCAGCCCCAGCATTTT. It is translated as CASSLFRGGDQPQHF.

The chain couples TRBV13 to TRBJ2-3, with TRBD2 identical over 8 bases. The CDR3 is made up of 14 amino acids. Germline CDR1 and CDR2: PRHDT and FYEKMQ (reference sequence). The V and J ends lost 6 bases and 5 bases, in that order; junction bases with no gene match: 7. CDR3 nucleotides: TGTGCCAGCAGAAGTCGGGGGGGCGGAGATACGCAGTATTTT. It is translated as CASRSRGGGDTQYF.

There are a few counts of this clone. The chain employs TRBV28 and TRBJ1-4, with D maybe TRBD1 (5 bases). Deletions cut 2 bases from V and 7 bases from J, with 8 bases between. This CDR3 is built from 13 residues. The V gene's germline CDR1 is MDHEN and CDR2 SYDVKM. CDR3 sequence: CASSLRGFEKLFF. CDR3 nucleotide sequence: TGTGCCAGCAGTTTAAGGGGCTTTGAAAAACTGTTTTTT.